Sequencing of this T cell receptor (beta chain) was carried out in a study of blood T cell repertoires in COVID-19. The CDR3 is 15 amino acids. V gave up 2 bases and J gave up 10 bases; unmatched junction bases: 6. Germline V gene lookup returns CDR1 MNHNS and CDR2 SASEGT. Authors' data handling: Amplification of reference gene primers was used by the study to estimate nucleated cell counts. Profiled with immunoSEQ multiplex PCR; TCRdb holds only in-frame clones, not every one. Clone size and the V and J calls come from that table; the DNA yielded D and trimming. The sample lists fewer than 150,000 clones, 87% seen once, with approximately 4% in the top ten.

The chain uses TRBV6-1 and TRBJ1-4, with 11 bases lining up with TRBD1. The source is a woman aged 55-70 years with acute or convalescent COVID-19. Sequencing input: peripheral blood. The CDR3 region is CASSERGQGALKLFF. CDR3 nucleotides: TGTGCCAGCAGTGAACGTGGACAGGGGGCCCTAAAACTGTTTTTT.